This paragraph covers one T cell receptor beta chain sequence. Study processing details: Estimation of nucleated cell counts was performed using reference gene primer amplification. The method was immunoSEQ multiplex PCR; TCRdb's version includes in-frame clones alone and lacks a portion of them. Clone size and the V and J calls come from that table; the DNA yielded D and trimming. The sample contains about 73,000 clones, around four fifths of which appear only once. This entry comes from a study of blood T cell repertoires in COVID-19. Study context: The United States, Italy and Spain provided the acute and convalescent COVID-19 samples. T cells, B-cell-depleted T cells, or PBMCs supplied cDNA or gDNA.

Germline V gene lookup returns CDR1 SGHDN and CDR2 FVKESK. The length of the CDR3 is 15 residues. V shed 6 bases, J shed 1 base, and the junction held 7 bases outside the gene matches. The sequencing sample was made of peripheral blood. The source is a man older than 75 with active or convalescent COVID-19. The chain has TRBV14 and TRBJ1-1; 8 bases are a match to TRBD1. The CDR3 DNA reads TGTGCCAGCAGTCGGACAGGGACACCGAACACTGAAGCTTTCTTT. Amino acid sequence: CASSRTGTPNTEAFF.